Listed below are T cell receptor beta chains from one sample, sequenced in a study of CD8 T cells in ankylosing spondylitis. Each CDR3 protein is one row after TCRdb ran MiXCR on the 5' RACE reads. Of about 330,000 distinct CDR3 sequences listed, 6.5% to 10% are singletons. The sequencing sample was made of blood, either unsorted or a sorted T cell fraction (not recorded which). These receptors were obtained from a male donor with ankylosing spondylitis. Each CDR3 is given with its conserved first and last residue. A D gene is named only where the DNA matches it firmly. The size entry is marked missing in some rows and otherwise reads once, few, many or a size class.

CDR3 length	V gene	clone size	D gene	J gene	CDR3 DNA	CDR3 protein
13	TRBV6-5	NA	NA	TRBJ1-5	TGTGCCAGCAGTTACGGGAGGCATAAGCCCCAGCATTTT	CASSYGRHKPQHF
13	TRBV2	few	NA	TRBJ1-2	TGTGCCAGCAGTGAGGGGTCTTCCTATGGCTACACCTTC	CASSEGSSYGYTF
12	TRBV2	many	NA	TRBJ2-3	TGTGCCAGCAGCCTAGATTCAGATACGCAGTATTTT	CASSLDSDTQYF
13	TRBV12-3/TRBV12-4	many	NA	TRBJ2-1	TGTGCCAGCTCCTTCGGCCGGTACAATGAGCAGTTCTTC	CASSFGRYNEQFF
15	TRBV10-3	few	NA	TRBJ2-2	TGTGCCATCGGGTCGGCTACTACTAACACCGGGGAGCTGTTTTTT	CAIGSATTNTGELFF
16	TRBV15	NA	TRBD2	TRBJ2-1	TGTGCCACCAGCAGAGGTAGCGGGAGGCCCTACAATGAGCAGTTCTTC	CATSRGSGRPYNEQFF
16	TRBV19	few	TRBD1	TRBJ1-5	TGTGCCAGTAGTACCAGGGGGTTCGGCAGCAATCAGCCCCAGCATTTT	CASSTRGFGSNQPQHF
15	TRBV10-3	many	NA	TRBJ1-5	TGTGCCATCAGTGAGTCGGGGGGGGGCAATCAGCCCCAGCATTTT	CAISESGGGNQPQHF
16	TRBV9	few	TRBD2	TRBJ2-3	TGTGCCAGCAGCTCGTATAGCGGGGGAAGCACAGATACGCAGTATTTT	CASSSYSGGSTDTQYF
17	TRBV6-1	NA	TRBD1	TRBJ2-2	TGTGCCAGCAGCTCTTCCGGGACAGGGTTTAACACCGGGGAGCTGTTTTTT	CASSSSGTGFNTGELFF
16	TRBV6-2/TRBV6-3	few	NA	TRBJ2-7	TGTGCCAGCAGTTACAGTAGATTGGGGGCGGCCTACGAGCAGTACTTC	CASSYSRLGAAYEQYF
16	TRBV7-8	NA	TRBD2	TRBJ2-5	TGTGCCAGCAGCTTAGGAATAGCGGGAGGGCCTGAGACCCAGTACTTC	CASSLGIAGGPETQYF
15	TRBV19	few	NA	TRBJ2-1	TGTGCCAGTAGTATCAGGCTGGGCTCCTACAATGAGCAGTTCTTC	CASSIRLGSYNEQFF
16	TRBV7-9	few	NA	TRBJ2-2	TGTGCCAGCAGCGCCAAACAGGGCAAGAACACCGGGGAGCTGTTTTTT	CASSAKQGKNTGELFF
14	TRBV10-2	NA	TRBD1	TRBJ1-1	TGCGCCAGCAGAGGGACAGATTTGAACACTGAAGCTTTCTTT	CASRGTDLNTEAFF
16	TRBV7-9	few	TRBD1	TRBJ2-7	TGTGCCAGCAGCTTCTACGGCCTGGGACAGGGGGTCGAGCAGTACTTC	CASSFYGLGQGVEQYF
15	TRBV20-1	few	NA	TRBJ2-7	TGCAGTGCTAGAGGAAGTTGGGGGAAATTCTACGAGCAGTACTTC	CSARGSWGKFYEQYF
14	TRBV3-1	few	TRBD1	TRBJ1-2	TGTGCCAGCAGCCAAGGGAACAGGGGCTATGGCTACACCTTC	CASSQGNRGYGYTF
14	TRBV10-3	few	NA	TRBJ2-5	TGTGCCATCAGTGATGGGAAAAACCAAGAGACCCAGTACTTC	CAISDGKNQETQYF
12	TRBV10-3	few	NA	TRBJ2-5	TGTGCCATCAGTGACAGGGATGAGACCCAGTACTTC	CAISDRDETQYF
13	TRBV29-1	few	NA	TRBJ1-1	TGCAGCGTTGAACCGGGTATGAACACTGAAGCTTTCTTT	CSVEPGMNTEAFF
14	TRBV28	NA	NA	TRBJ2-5	TGTGCCAGCACCGTGGCAGGAGAGAAAGAGACCCAGTACTTC	CASTVAGEKETQYF
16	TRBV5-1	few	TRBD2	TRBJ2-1	TGCGCCAGCAGCTTGGGGGCTAGCGGGAAGTACAATGAGCAGTTCTTC	CASSLGASGKYNEQFF
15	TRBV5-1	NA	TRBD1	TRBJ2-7	TGCGCCAGCAGCTGGGGGACAGGGGGAGTCAACGAGCAGTACTTC	CASSWGTGGVNEQYF
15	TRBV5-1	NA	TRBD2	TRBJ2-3	TGCGCCAGCAGCTTGAGCCAGCGGGAGTCGGAGACGCAGTATTTT	CASSLSQRESETQYF
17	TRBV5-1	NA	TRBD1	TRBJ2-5	TGCGCCAGCAGCTTGGGTCGGGACAGGCGGGTCGAAGAGACCCAGTACTTC	CASSLGRDRRVEETQYF
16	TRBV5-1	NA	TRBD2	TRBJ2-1	TGCGCCAGCAGGCAACCGGGACTAGCGGTCTACAATGAGCAGTTCTTC	CASRQPGLAVYNEQFF
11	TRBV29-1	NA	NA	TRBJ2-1	TGCAGCGTGCTGAGGTACAATGAGCAGTTCTTC	CSVLRYNEQFF
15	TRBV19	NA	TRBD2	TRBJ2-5	TGTGCCAGTAGTATCCTAGCGGGAGATGAGGAGACCCAGTACTTC	CASSILAGDEETQYF
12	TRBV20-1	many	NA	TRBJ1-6	TGCAGTGCTAGACAGGGAAATTCACCCCTCCACTTT	CSARQGNSPLHF
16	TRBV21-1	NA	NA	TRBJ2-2	TGTGCCAGCAGCAAAGACGGGGGACAGGGAGCCGGGGAGCTGTTTTTT	CASSKDGGQGAGELFF
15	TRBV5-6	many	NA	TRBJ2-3	TGTGCCAGCAGCTTTCATTCGGGTCTAGTGGATACGCAGTATTTT	CASSFHSGLVDTQYF
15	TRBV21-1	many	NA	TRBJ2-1	TGTGCCAGCAGCAAAGTTGGCTGCTCCTACAATGAGCAGTTCTTC	CASSKVGCSYNEQFF
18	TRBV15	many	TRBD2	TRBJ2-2	TGTGCCACCAGCAGTGAATCCGGGACTAGGGTGCGGACCGGGGAGCTGTTTTTT	CATSSESGTRVRTGELFF
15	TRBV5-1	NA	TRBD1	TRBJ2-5	TGCGCCAGCAGCTTGGCCGGGACAGAGCAAGAGACCCAGTACTTC	CASSLAGTEQETQYF
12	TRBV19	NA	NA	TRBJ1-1	TGTGCCAGTAGTCGCGTGAACACTGAAGCTTTCTTT	CASSRVNTEAFF
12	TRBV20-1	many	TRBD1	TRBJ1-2	TGCAGTGCCCCGGGACAGAACTATGGCTACACCTTC	CSAPGQNYGYTF
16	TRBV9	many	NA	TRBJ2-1	TGTGCCAGCAGCGTAGCGGGTAGCAGGTCCTACAATGAGCAGTTCTTC	CASSVAGSRSYNEQFF
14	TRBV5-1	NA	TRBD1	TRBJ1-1	TGCGCCAGCAGCCTGGGACAGACGAGAGCTGAAGCTTTCTTT	CASSLGQTRAEAFF
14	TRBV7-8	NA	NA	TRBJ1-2	TGTGCCAGCAGCCGCGGTTTTCCCAACTATGGCTACACCTTC	CASSRGFPNYGYTF
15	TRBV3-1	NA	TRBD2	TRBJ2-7	TGTGCCAGCAGCCAAGACCTAGCGGGGGCATACGAGCAGTACTTC	CASSQDLAGAYEQYF
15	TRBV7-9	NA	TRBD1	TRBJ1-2	TGTGCCAGCAGCTTCAACTCCGGGACAGGCTATGGCTACACCTTC	CASSFNSGTGYGYTF
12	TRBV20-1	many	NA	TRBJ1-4	TGCAGTGCTAGGTTACAGGAGGAAAAACTGTTTTTT	CSARLQEEKLFF
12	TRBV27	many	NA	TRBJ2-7	TGTGCCAGCAGTCCCCTTGGGTACGAGCAGTACTTC	CASSPLGYEQYF
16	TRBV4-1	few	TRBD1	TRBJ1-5	TGCGCCAGCAGCCAAGATGGAGGGGGCAGCGATCGGCCCCAGCATTTT	CASSQDGGGSDRPQHF
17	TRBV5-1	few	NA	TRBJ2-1	TGCGCCAGCAGCTTGAGAGTAGCCGGGAGCTTGGACAATGAGCAGTTCTTC	CASSLRVAGSLDNEQFF
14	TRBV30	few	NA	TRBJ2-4	TGTGCCTGGAGTGCCATAGTAGCCAAAAACATTCAGTACTTC	CAWSAIVAKNIQYF
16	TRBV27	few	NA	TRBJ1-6	TGTGCCAGCAGTTTAGGACAAAGCTCCTATAATTCACCCCTCCACTTT	CASSLGQSSYNSPLHF